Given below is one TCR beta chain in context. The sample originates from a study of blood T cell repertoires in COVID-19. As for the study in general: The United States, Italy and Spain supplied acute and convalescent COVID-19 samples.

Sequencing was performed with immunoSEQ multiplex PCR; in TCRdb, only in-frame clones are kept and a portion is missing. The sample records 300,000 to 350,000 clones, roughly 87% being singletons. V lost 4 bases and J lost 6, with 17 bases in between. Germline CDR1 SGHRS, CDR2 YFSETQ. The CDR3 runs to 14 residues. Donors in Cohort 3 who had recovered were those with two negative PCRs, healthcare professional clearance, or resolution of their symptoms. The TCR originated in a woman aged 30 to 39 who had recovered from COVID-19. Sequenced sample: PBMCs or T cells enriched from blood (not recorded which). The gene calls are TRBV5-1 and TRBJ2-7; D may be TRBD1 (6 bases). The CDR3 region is CASSRQDSYGEQYF. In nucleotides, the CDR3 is TGCGCCAGCAGCCGACAGGATTCTTACGGCGAGCAGTACTTC.